This T cell receptor beta chain was recorded in a study of beta chain features in type 1 diabetes. The wider study: Sorted cells from all samples, numbering almost 110 million, were examined. Findings of the study overall: In every one of the four CD4+ subsets, TCRB CDR3s were moderately but significantly shorter in Type 1 diabetes patients. TCRB repertoires of naive, central memory and Treg cells appeared more similar among patients than among healthy donors.

Expressed TCRB transcripts got sequenced, as all isolated RNA was reverse transcribed. Generated by immunoSEQ multiplex PCR, the TCRdb table keeps only in-frame clones and is missing some. This table has about 150,000 clones, less than 9.5% appearing once. Germline lookup yields CDR1 MNHNY and CDR2 SVGAGI (reference sequence). V lost 8 bases and J lost 2; bases outside the gene matches: 8. CDR3 size: 15 residues. Comment on this clone: Its antigen is undetermined.

Purity (above 95%) was reached by all sorted populations. J is TRBJ2-2 and V is TRBV6-6; 7 bases are a match to TRBD2. The origin of this receptor is a woman between 18 and 29 years old in good health. Sequencing was done on a sample of central memory CD4+ T cells from blood. CDR3 sequence: CASARSGANTGELFF. CDR3 coding DNA: TGTGCCAGCGCGAGGAGCGGGGCCAACACCGGGGAGCTGTTTTTT.